What follows are 9 T cell receptor beta chains derived from one specimen sequenced in a study of T-cell reconstitution after alpha-beta-depleted transplantation in children. This sample's TCRbeta library carried unique molecular identifier barcodes. TCRdb used MiXCR to reprocess the PCR reads, holding one entry per CDR3 protein. The repertoire has over 400,000 distinct CDR3 sequences, 43% of them found once; the top ten carry 25% to 30%. The source was PBMCs, collected before TCRalphabeta/CD19-depleted stem cell transplant. Source of these receptors: a girl aged 2 to 9 with aplastic anemia, due to receive a stem cell transplant.

This clonotype was counted ten times or more. This chain joins TRBV5-1 and TRBJ1-1, with D perhaps matching TRBD1 (6 bases). The V end lost 3 bases, the J end lost 1 base, and 13 bases lay between the germline ends. The CDR3 is 15 amino acids. Germline V gene sequence: CDR1 SGHRS, CDR2 YFSETQ. CDR3 nucleotides: TGCGCCAGCAGCTCCTTGGACAGCCCGAACACTGAAGCTTTCTTT. It is translated as CASSSLDSPNTEAFF.

CDR3 DNA: TGTGCCAGCAGCGGCGAGAACTATGGCTACACCTTC. It is translated as CASSGENYGYTF. The chain combines TRBV9 with TRBJ1-2; no clear D. Germline V CDR1 and CDR2: SGDLS, YYNGEE. The V end was cut by 3 bases, the J end by 2 bases, with 5 bases between. This CDR3 is 12 amino acids long. Using reference TRBV9 and TRBJ1-2 for the parts outside the CDR3, the full variable domain is DSGVTQTPKHLITATGQRVTLRCSPRSGDLSVYWYQQSLDQGLQFLIQYYNGEERAKGNILERFSAQQFPDLHSELNLSSLELGDSALYFCASSGENYGYTFGSGTRLTVV.

This clonotype has more than one count but fewer than ten. This chain connects TRBV6-1 to TRBJ2-1; 7 positions match TRBD2. The CDR3 runs 16 residues. CDR1 and CDR2 (germline): MNHNS, SASEGT. Trimming took 0 bases from V and 1 from J; bases not matched to a gene: 3. The CDR3 loop reads CASSEALRGSYNEQFF. In DNA form, the CDR3 reads TGTGCCAGCAGTGAAGCGCTGCGGGGGTCCTACAATGAGCAGTTCTTC.

This clonotype was seen a handful of times. The chain combines TRBV7-8 with TRBJ2-7, with a tentative D call TRBD2 (5 bases). V was pared by 6 bases and J by 5 bases, with 8 bases between. The CDR3 totals 11 residues. The germline gives CDR1 SGHVS, CDR2 FQNEAQ. The CDR3 spells CASRAGDEQYF. The CDR3 nucleotides are TGTGCCAGCAGGGCCGGGGACGAGCAGTACTTC. The whole variable domain, filled in from reference TRBV7-8 and TRBJ2-7, reads GAGVSQSPRYKVAKRGQDVALRCDPISGHVSLFWYQQALGQGPEFLTYFQNEAQLDKSGLPSDRFFAERPEGSVSTLKIQRTQQEDSAVYLCASRAGDEQYFGPGTRLTVT.

This chain connects TRBV5-1 to TRBJ2-5; D may be TRBD2 (5 bases). Germline V gene sequence: CDR1 SGHRS, CDR2 YFSETQ. Trimming left V 2 bases short and J 3 bases short, with 11 bases between. The CDR3 runs to 14 residues. CDR3 nucleotide sequence: TGCGCCAGCAGCTTCGGACTTCCAGAAGAGACCCAGTACTTC. Translation gives CASSFGLPEETQYF.

This clonotype turned up a few times. V and J are TRBV7-9 and TRBJ2-3; no reliable D call. This CDR3 contains 15 residues. Germline CDR1 reads SEHNR; CDR2 reads FQNEAQ (reference sequence). V gave up 5 bases and J gave up 2 bases, with 14 bases separating them. The CDR3, as DNA: TGTGCCAGCAGCCCCATTGCAGGCCACACAGATACGCAGTATTTT. It encodes CASSPIAGHTDTQYF.

This clonotype was detected a few times. The chain recombines TRBV11-2 with TRBJ1-5; D might be TRBD1 (6 bases). The CDR3 is 18 residues long. The germline gives CDR1 SGHAT, CDR2 FQNNGV. Trimming stripped 6 bases from V and 1 base from J, with 22 bases between. The CDR3 DNA sequence: TGTGCCAGCAGGCTAACAGGGATATCGGCGTTAAGCAATCAGCCCCAGCATTTT. Its translation is CASRLTGISALSNQPQHF. Using reference TRBV11-2 and TRBJ1-5 for the parts outside the CDR3, the full variable domain is EAGVAQSPRYKIIEKRQSVAFWCNPISGHATLYWYQQILGQGPKLLIQFQNNGVVDDSQLPKDRFSAERLKGVDSTLKIQPAKLEDSAVYLCASRLTGISALSNQPQHFGDGTRLSIL.

The CDR3 loop reads CSVGTTSLWTF. CDR3 DNA sequence: TGCAGCGTTGGAACAACATCCTTATGGACCTTC. The genes are TRBV29-1 and TRBJ1-2; D unclear. Germline CDR1 SQVTM, CDR2 ANQGSEA. V was shortened by 4 bases and J by 14 bases, with 17 bases between the two germline ends. The CDR3 runs 11 residues.

This clonotype was seen more than once but under ten times. Given a much more abundant clone one base away, this may be a read error. This chain joins TRBV27 and TRBJ2-6, with no clear D. This CDR3 contains 12 residues. Germline CDR1 MNHEY, CDR2 SMNVEV (reference sequence). V was shortened by 8 bases and J by 0 bases, with 2 bases between the two germline ends. DNA for the CDR3: TGTGCCAGCTGCTCTGGGGCCAACGTCCTGACTTTC. Translation: CASCSGANVLTF.